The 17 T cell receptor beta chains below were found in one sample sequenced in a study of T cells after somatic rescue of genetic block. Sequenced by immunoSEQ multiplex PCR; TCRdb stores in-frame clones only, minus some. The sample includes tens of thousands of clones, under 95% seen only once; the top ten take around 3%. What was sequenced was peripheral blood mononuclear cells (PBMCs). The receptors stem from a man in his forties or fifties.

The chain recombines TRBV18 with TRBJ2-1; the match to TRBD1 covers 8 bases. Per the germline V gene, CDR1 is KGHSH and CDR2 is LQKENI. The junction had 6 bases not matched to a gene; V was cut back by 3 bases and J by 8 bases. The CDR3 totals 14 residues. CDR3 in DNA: TGTGCCAGCTCACCTTCAGGGGGCTTCGATGAGCAGTTCTTC. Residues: CASSPSGGFDEQFF.

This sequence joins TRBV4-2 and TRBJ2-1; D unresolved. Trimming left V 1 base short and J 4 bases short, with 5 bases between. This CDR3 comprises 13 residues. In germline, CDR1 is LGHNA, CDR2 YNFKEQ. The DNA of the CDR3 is TGTGCCAGCAGCCAAGGCTTGTACAATGAGCAGTTCTTC. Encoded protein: CASSQGLYNEQFF.

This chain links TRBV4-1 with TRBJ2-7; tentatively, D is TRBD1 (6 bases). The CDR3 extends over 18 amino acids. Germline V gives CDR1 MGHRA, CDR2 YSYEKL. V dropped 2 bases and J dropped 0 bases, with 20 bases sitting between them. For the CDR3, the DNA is TGCGCCAGCAGCCAAATTCCTCGCCGGGACAAACGCTCCTACGAGCAGTACTTC. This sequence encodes CASSQIPRRDKRSYEQYF.

CDR3 protein: CASSLWGFGNTIYF. DNA of the CDR3: TGTGCCAGCAGCTTATGGGGGTTTGGAAACACCATATATTTT. The chain employs TRBV7-9 and TRBJ1-3; maybe TRBD1 (5 bases). V was pared by 2 bases and J by 3 bases, with 8 bases between. The CDR3 extends over 14 amino acids. CDR1 SEHNR and CDR2 FQNEAQ come from the germline V gene (reference sequence).

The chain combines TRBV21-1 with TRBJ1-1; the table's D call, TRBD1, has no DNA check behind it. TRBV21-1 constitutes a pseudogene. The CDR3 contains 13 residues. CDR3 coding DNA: TGTGCCAGCAGCAAAACAGGTCACACTGAAGCTTTCTTT. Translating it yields CASSKTGHTEAFF.

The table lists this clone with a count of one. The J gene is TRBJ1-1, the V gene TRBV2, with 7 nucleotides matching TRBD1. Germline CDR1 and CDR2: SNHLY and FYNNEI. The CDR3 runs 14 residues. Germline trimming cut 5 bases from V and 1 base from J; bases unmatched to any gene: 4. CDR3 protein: CASSRQGRNTEAFF. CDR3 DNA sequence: TGTGCCAGCAGTCGACAGGGTAGGAACACTGAAGCTTTCTTT. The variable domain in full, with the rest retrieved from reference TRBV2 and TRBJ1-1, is EPEVTQTPSHQVTQMGQEVILRCVPISNHLYFYWYRQILGQKVEFLVSFYNNEISEKSEIFDDQFSVERPDGSNFTLKIRSTKLEDSAMYFCASSRQGRNTEAFFGQGTRLTVV.

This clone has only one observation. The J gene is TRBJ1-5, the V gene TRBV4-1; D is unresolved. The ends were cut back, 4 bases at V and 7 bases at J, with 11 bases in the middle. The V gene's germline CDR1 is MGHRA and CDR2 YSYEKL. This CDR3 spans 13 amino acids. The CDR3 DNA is TGCGCCAGCAGCCCCCGACTATACCAGCCCCAGCATTTT. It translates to CASSPRLYQPQHF.

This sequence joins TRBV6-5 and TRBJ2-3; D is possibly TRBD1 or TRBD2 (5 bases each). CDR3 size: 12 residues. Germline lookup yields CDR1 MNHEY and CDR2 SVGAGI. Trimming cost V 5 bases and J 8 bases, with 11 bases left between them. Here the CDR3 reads CASSELRGTQYF. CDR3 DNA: TGTGCCAGCAGTGAACTGAGGGGTACGCAGTATTTT.

This CDR3 reads CASSPTWDTIYF. DNA of the CDR3: TGCGCCAGCAGCCCAACATGGGACACCATATATTTT. J is TRBJ1-3 and V is TRBV4-1; D is unresolved. CDR3 length: 12 residues. V was pared by 4 bases and J by 8 bases, with 9 bases between. The V gene's germline CDR1 is MGHRA and CDR2 YSYEKL.

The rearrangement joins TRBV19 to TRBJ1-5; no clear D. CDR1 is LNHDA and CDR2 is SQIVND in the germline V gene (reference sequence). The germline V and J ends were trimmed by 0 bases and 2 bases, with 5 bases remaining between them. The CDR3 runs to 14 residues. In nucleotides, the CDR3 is TGTGCCAGTAGTATAGACGGTCGCAATCAGCCCCAGCATTTT. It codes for CASSIDGRNQPQHF.

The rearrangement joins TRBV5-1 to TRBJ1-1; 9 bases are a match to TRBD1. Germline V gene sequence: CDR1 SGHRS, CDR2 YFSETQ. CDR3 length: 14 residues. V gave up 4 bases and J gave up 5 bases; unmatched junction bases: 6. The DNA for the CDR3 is TGCGCCAGCAGCCCGGGGACAGGGAGGACTGAAGCTTTCTTT. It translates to CASSPGTGRTEAFF.

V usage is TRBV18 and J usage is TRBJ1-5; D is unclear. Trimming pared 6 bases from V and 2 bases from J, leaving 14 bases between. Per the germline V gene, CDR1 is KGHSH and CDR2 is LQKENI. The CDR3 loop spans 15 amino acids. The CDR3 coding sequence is TGTGCCAGCTCTGTAGTGGGGAGGGGCAATCAGCCCCAGCATTTT. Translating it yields CASSVVGRGNQPQHF.

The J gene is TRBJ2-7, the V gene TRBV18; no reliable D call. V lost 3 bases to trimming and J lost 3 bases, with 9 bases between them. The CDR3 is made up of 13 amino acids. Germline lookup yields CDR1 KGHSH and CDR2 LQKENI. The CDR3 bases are TGTGCCAGCTCACCTCTTAGCAGCTACGAGCAGTACTTC. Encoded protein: CASSPLSSYEQYF.

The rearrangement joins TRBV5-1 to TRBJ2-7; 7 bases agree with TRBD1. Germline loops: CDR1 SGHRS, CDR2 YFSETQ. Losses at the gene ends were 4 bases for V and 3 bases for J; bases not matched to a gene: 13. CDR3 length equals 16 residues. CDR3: CASSTRTGPRVYEQYF. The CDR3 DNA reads TGCGCCAGCAGCACCAGGACAGGCCCCAGGGTCTACGAGCAGTACTTC.

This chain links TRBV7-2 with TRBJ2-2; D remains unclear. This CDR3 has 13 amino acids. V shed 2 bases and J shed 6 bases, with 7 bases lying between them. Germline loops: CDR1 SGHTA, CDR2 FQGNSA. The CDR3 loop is CASSLFPAGELFF. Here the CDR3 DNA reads TGTGCCAGCAGCTTATTTCCCGCCGGGGAGCTGTTTTTT.

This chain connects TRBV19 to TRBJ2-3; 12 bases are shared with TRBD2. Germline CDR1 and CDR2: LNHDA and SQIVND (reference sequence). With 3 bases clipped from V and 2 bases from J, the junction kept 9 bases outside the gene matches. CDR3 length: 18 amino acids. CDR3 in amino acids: CASSIDTSGRIVTDTQYF. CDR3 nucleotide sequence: TGTGCCAGTAGTATCGACACTAGCGGGAGGATTGTCACAGATACGCAGTATTTT.

The CDR3 coding sequence is TGTGCCAGCAGCGGAGCGGGCCAGGGCGCGACCCAGTACTTC. It translates to CASSGAGQGATQYF. This chain connects TRBV9 to TRBJ2-5, with D possibly being TRBD2 (6 bases). Germline V CDR1 and CDR2: SGDLS, YYNGEE. The germline V and J ends were trimmed by 3 bases and 7 bases, with 16 bases remaining between them. The CDR3 consists of 14 residues. Variable domain in full (rest from reference TRBV9 and TRBJ2-5): DSGVTQTPKHLITATGQRVTLRCSPRSGDLSVYWYQQSLDQGLQFLIQYYNGEERAKGNILERFSAQQFPDLHSELNLSSLELGDSALYFCASSGAGQGATQYFGPGTRLLVL.